This TCR beta chain was obtained from a study of T cell repertoires in cytomegalovirus infection (dated by TCRdb to the late 2010s). Study-level background: Donor HLA type was relevant to the analysis, because carriage of CMV infection together with the matching HLA type was indicated by public TCR beta signatures.

Only a few counts were recorded for this clonotype. Its cognate antigen has yet to be identified. Base qualities are missing; no much larger clone stands one base away. From the germline V gene (reference sequence), CDR1 is SGHNT and CDR2 is YYREEE. The CDR3, from cysteine to phenylalanine, totals 16 residues. Of all the DNA, just the CDR3 is kept, 48 bases in frame from base 1. V drops 2 bases and J drops 2 bases, leaving 14 bases in between. TCRdb shows the sequencer as Illumina HiSeq 1500. Starting from the raw public reads, TCRdb applied fastp trimming at Q25, assembled clones with MiXCR and retained in-frame beta chains. Under each unique CDR3 protein, matching rows form one entry showing the most common genes and DNA. Counted in this sample were about 320,000 distinct CDR3 sequences; 8% to 9.5% of them appeared once. The top ten clones comprise about 4.5% of the sample. Beyond this particular receptor, the publication reports: Cumulative frequency of public TCR beta family members discriminated carriers of CMV infection plus the relevant HLA type in this cohort and an independent 352-donor cohort. The ex vivo response was dominated by HLA-C-restricted CMV-specific TCR beta clonotypes, which also provided the single most frequent clonotype in two of eight donors.

Here the chain combines TRBV5-4 and TRBJ1-3, with the D gene not confidently named. The sample comprised PBMCs. The sequence was collected from a human donor in good health (CMV status not recorded). Some clones in this sample may be carry-over from other donors' samples. The sequenced DNA is TGTGCCAGCAGCTTTTCCCAGGAGAGGGCTGGAAACACCATATATTTT. This translates into CASSFSQERAGNTIYF.